This TCR beta chain was observed in a study of T cell responses to AZD1222 COVID-19 vaccine. Study results and caveats: Compared with day 0, the breadth and depth of the Spike-specific TCR repertoire rose significantly after two doses of AZD1222. At baseline, seropositivity was found in only 5 to 7 AZD1222 recipients. Clonal diversity was possibly underestimated, and the donors were mostly white British, with more females.

This clone was seen more than once but under ten times. Its matching antigen is unknown. The V end lost 5 bases, the J end lost 3 bases, and 11 bases lay between the germline ends. The length of the CDR3 is 14 residues. In germline, CDR1 is MDHEN, CDR2 SYDVKM. TCRdb's table, derived via immunoSEQ multiplex PCR, lists solely in-frame clones and lacks some. The sample records 95,000 to 150,000 clones, around 86% being singletons. The chain has TRBV28 and TRBJ1-5; perhaps TRBD1 as D (5 bases). The specimen comprised peripheral blood, sampled on day 0 of AZD1222 vaccination. The clonotype comes from an adult in good health. The CDR3 DNA follows: TGTGCCAGCAGTCGTCGGGACTACAATCAGCCCCAGCATTTT. Amino acid sequence: CASSRRDYNQPQHF.